The 24 T cell receptor beta chains presented below share a single source sample, sequenced in a study of shared clonotypes between healthy human individuals. Generated by immunoSEQ multiplex PCR, the TCRdb table keeps only in-frame clones and is missing some. The data show some 1 million clones, with about 74% seen just once and approximately 1.5% held by the top ten. The sample was memory CD4+ T cells sorted from blood. The subset is: CD45RA-negative fraction. These receptors were obtained from a man younger than 35 in good health.

This clone was detected ten times or more. The V gene is TRBV6-6, the J gene TRBJ2-7, with 7 bases aligning to TRBD1. This CDR3 contains 16 residues. V gave up 7 bases and J gave up 0 bases; unmatched junction bases: 12. The germline V gene encodes CDR1 MNHNY and CDR2 SVGAGI (reference sequence). The chain's CDR3 is CASNPSGDSHSYEQYF. The CDR3 bases are TGTGCCAGCAACCCATCAGGGGACAGTCACTCCTACGAGCAGTACTTC.

As for this clone: Other DNA sequences in the sample encode the same CDR3. V and J are TRBV7-2 and TRBJ2-3; no clear D gene. The CDR3 runs 12 residues. In germline, CDR1 is SGHTA, CDR2 FQGNSA. Trimming stripped 2 bases from V and 5 bases from J, with 5 bases between. The CDR3 is CASSLNGDTQYF. The CDR3 nucleotides are TGTGCCAGCAGCTTAAATGGAGATACGCAGTATTTT.

This clone was found many times. Other nucleotide sequences from this sample produce the same CDR3. The genes are TRBV30 and TRBJ2-1; 8 nucleotides agree with TRBD1. Unmatched junction bases numbered 6, after V lost 1 base and J lost 4 bases. The CDR3 is 15 residues long. The germline V gene has CDR1 GTSNPN and CDR2 SVGIG (reference sequence). The CDR3 sequence is CAWSGGQGAYNEQFF. For the CDR3, the DNA is TGTGCCTGGAGTGGGGGGCAGGGGGCTTACAATGAGCAGTTCTTC.

This clone was recorded once. V and J are TRBV7-9 and TRBJ2-3; D is possibly TRBD2 (6 bases). The germline CDR1 and CDR2 sequences are SEHNR and FQNEAQ (reference sequence). V shed 5 bases and J shed 6 bases, with 18 bases lying between them. The CDR3 runs to 15 residues. CDR3 in amino acids: CASSPNPGVSDTQYF. In DNA, the CDR3 is TGTGCCAGCAGCCCTAACCCGGGAGTTTCGGATACGCAGTATTTT.

The chain carries TRBV7-9 and TRBJ1-2; 9 bases are shared with TRBD1. Germline CDR1 reads SEHNR; CDR2 reads FQNEAQ (reference sequence). The V and J ends lost 5 bases and 6 bases, in that order; junction bases with no gene match: 13. CDR3 size: 16 residues. The CDR3 DNA sequence: TGTGCCAGCAGCCGATACCGGGACAGGGTACAAGATGGCTACACCTTC. This translates into CASSRYRDRVQDGYTF.

The rearrangement links TRBV6-6 to TRBJ2-2; D might be TRBD2 (5 bases). CDR3 length: 13 residues. V lost 6 bases and J 0 bases, leaving 5 bases between the germline ends. The germline V gene encodes CDR1 MNHNY and CDR2 SVGAGI (reference sequence). CDR3 protein: CASRRANTGELFF. DNA of the CDR3: TGTGCCAGCAGGAGGGCGAACACCGGGGAGCTGTTTTTT.

The rearrangement uses TRBV11-2 and TRBJ1-2, with D possibly TRBD1 on 5 matching bases. The CDR3 covers 16 residues. Per the germline V gene, CDR1 is SGHAT and CDR2 is FQNNGV. V dropped 4 bases and J dropped 3 bases, with 18 bases sitting between them. The CDR3 nucleotides are TGTGCCAGCAGCTCCCTTAGGGGCGCCGGGGACTATGGCTACACCTTC. It encodes CASSSLRGAGDYGYTF.

This clone was detected ten times or more. This sample also contains other DNA sequences that code for the same CDR3. The chain couples TRBV30 to TRBJ1-1; D is ambiguous. The CDR3 covers 12 residues. Trimming shortened V by 5 bases and J by 1 base, and 8 bases separated the two germline ends. Germline CDR1 is GTSNPN and CDR2 is SVGIG (reference sequence). The CDR3 here is CAWGRGNTEAFF. The CDR3 nucleotides are TGTGCCTGGGGACGTGGGAACACTGAAGCTTTCTTT.

The V gene is TRBV5-3, the J gene TRBJ1-6; D is possibly TRBD1 (5 bases). TRBV5-3 is an ORF, and what it does is uncertain. V lost 4 bases and J lost 0, with 8 bases in between. The CDR3 runs 15 residues. The DNA for the CDR3 is TGTGCCAGAAGCCGGGGGAGCTCCTATAATTCACCCCTCCACTTT. Translating gives CARSRGSSYNSPLHF.

The gene calls are TRBV9 and TRBJ2-5, with TRBD2 matching over 7 bases. CDR3 length: 14 amino acids. J gave up 2 bases and V 4 bases, and 5 bases lay outside the gene matches. CDR1 SGDLS and CDR2 YYNGEE come from the germline V gene. In DNA, the CDR3 is TGTGCCAGCAGCAACGGACTAGTTCAAGAGACCCAGTACTTC. It encodes CASSNGLVQETQYF. The whole variable domain, remainder taken from reference TRBV9 and TRBJ2-5, is DSGVTQTPKHLITATGQRVTLRCSPRSGDLSVYWYQQSLDQGLQFLIQYYNGEERAKGNILERFSAQQFPDLHSELNLSSLELGDSALYFCASSNGLVQETQYFGPGTRLLVL.

This chain links TRBV7-9 with TRBJ1-5; TRBD1 aligns across 9 bases. CDR1 is SEHNR, CDR2 FQNEAQ, per germline (reference sequence). Trimming cost V 4 bases and J 4 bases; bases outside gene matches: 5. The CDR3 totals 15 residues. DNA of the CDR3: TGTGCCAGCAGCTCTAAGGGACAGGGAAATCAGCCCCAGCATTTT. It translates to CASSSKGQGNQPQHF.

The J gene is TRBJ1-6, the V gene TRBV7-3, with 8 nucleotides matching TRBD1. Trimming removed 4 bases from V and 6 bases from J; junction bases left unmatched: 5. The V gene's germline CDR1 is SGHTA and CDR2 FQGTGA. The CDR3 sequence is 15 residues long. In DNA, the CDR3 is TGTGCCAGCAGCTCATCGGGACAGGTTAATTCACCCCTCCACTTT. This codes for CASSSSGQVNSPLHF. Full variable domain (remainder filled in from reference TRBV7-3 and TRBJ1-6): GAGVSQTPSNKVTEKGKYVELRCDPISGHTALYWYRQSLGQGPEFLIYFQGTGAADDSGLPNDRFFAVRPEGSVSTLKIQRTERGDSAVYLCASSSSGQVNSPLHFGNGTRLTVT.

The chain recombines TRBV30 with TRBJ1-2, with D tentatively TRBD1 (5 bases). CDR3 length equals 14 residues. Germline CDR1 reads GTSNPN; CDR2 reads SVGIG (reference sequence). V was shortened by 0 bases and J by 6 bases, with 14 bases between the two germline ends. The DNA of the CDR3 is TGTGCCTGGAGTGTACGCCTGGGGCAACATGGCTACACCTTC. This codes for CAWSVRLGQHGYTF.

This clone was seen only once. This chain links TRBV14 with TRBJ2-5, with 7 bases fitting TRBD2. The J segment lost 0 bases and the V segment lost 1 base, leaving 5 bases of the junction unmatched. CDR3 length: 16 amino acids. The V gene's germline CDR1 is SGHDN and CDR2 FVKESK. The CDR3 loop is CASSQGGGGHQETQYF. CDR3 bases: TGTGCCAGCAGCCAAGGGGGCGGGGGTCACCAAGAGACCCAGTACTTC.

This chain uses TRBV21-1 with TRBJ2-7; the listed D gene, TRBD2, was not tested against the DNA. TRBV21-1 is a documented pseudogene. CDR3 length: 16 amino acids. Written as DNA, the CDR3 is TGTGCCCGCGGGGGGACACCCCACGGGGAGTCCTACGAGCAGTACTTC. Translation gives CARGGTPHGESYEQYF.

The J gene is TRBJ2-5, the V gene TRBV9; D is ambiguous. The CDR3 extends over 16 amino acids. Germline V gene sequence: CDR1 SGDLS, CDR2 YYNGEE. The V gene lost 0 bases and the J gene lost 2 bases, with 14 bases spanning the gap. CDR3 region: CASSVGVRFGQETQYF. For the CDR3, the DNA is TGTGCCAGCAGCGTAGGGGTCAGGTTTGGACAAGAGACCCAGTACTTC.

A few counts support this clone. The chain combines TRBV7-2 with TRBJ2-2; 7 bases match TRBD2. V lost 5 bases, J lost 7 bases, and 13 bases stayed unmatched. Germline V CDR1 and CDR2: SGHTA, FQGNSA. The CDR3 runs to 16 residues. This CDR3 is CASSPRAGAPNGELFF. DNA for the CDR3: TGTGCCAGCAGCCCCCGCGCGGGAGCCCCCAACGGGGAGCTGTTTTTT.

The chain recombines TRBV30 with TRBJ2-7; 7 bases align to TRBD1. CDR1 and CDR2 from the germline V gene are GTSNPN and SVGIG (reference sequence). V was clipped by 1 base and J by 3 bases; unmatched bases: 15. The CDR3 totals 17 residues. The CDR3 sequence: CAWSGDSAGRSGYEQYF. The CDR3, as DNA: TGTGCCTGGAGTGGGGACAGTGCTGGCCGCTCCGGCTACGAGCAGTACTTC.

The chain couples TRBV5-1 to TRBJ1-5; the D gene is possibly TRBD1 (6 bases). V was cut by 4 bases and J by 5 bases, with 19 bases left in between. The CDR3 is 16 residues long. Germline V gene lookup returns CDR1 SGHRS and CDR2 YFSETQ. In nucleotides, the CDR3 is TGCGCCAGCAGCCCTGAGGGGGGTGAGAATCATCAGCCCCAGCATTTT. Translation: CASSPEGGENHQPQHF.

This chain joins TRBV10-3 and TRBJ2-7, with 11 bases fitting TRBD2. The CDR3 consists of 15 residues. Germline V lookup: CDR1 ENHRY, CDR2 SYGVKD. J lost 3 bases, V lost 6 bases, and 7 bases had no gene match. Here the CDR3 DNA reads TGTGCCATCAGACCCGGACTAGCGGGCATCTACGAGCAGTACTTC. This codes for CAIRPGLAGIYEQYF.

CDR3 sequence: CASSLWRGGGTDTQYF. In DNA form, the CDR3 reads TGTGCCAGCAGCTTGTGGCGGGGGGGTGGCACAGATACGCAGTATTTT. The chain recombines TRBV5-6 with TRBJ2-3, with 9 bases lining up with TRBD2. Germline CDR1 is SGHDT and CDR2 is YYEEEE. The CDR3 is made up of 16 amino acids. The ends lost 1 base at V and 1 base at J; junction bases unmatched: 4.

This clone has more than one count but fewer than ten. This chain joins TRBV7-2 and TRBJ2-7, with a weak D call TRBD1 (6 bases). CDR3 length: 14 amino acids. Trimming removed 4 bases from V and 3 bases from J, with 13 bases in between. CDR1 and CDR2 (germline): SGHTA, FQGNSA. Here the CDR3 reads CASSWGHLFYEQYF. CDR3 DNA sequence: TGTGCCAGCAGCTGGGGACACCTATTCTACGAGCAGTACTTC. Variable domain in full (rest from reference TRBV7-2 and TRBJ2-7): GAGVSQSPSNKVTEKGKDVELRCDPISGHTALYWYRQSLGQGLEFLIYFQGNSAPDKSGLPSDRFSAERTGGSVSTLTIQRTQQEDSAVYLCASSWGHLFYEQYFGPGTRLTVT.

The V call is TRBV7-8, the J call TRBJ1-6; no clear D. With 2 bases removed from V and 7 bases from J, the gap between germline ends came to 9 bases. The germline gives CDR1 SGHVS, CDR2 FQNEAQ. This CDR3 has 14 residues. CDR3 DNA: TGTGCCAGCAGCTTACGACAAGGAAATTCACCCCTCCACTTT. It yields the protein CASSLRQGNSPLHF.

The chain employs TRBV7-3 and TRBJ2-1; D is undetermined. The germline CDR1 and CDR2 sequences are SGHTA and FQGTGA. The CDR3 totals 12 residues. V was shortened by 5 bases and J by 7 bases, with 9 bases between the two germline ends. CDR3 in DNA: TGTGCCAGCAGCCTAGGGTGGAATGAGCAGTTCTTC. As protein: CASSLGWNEQFF.